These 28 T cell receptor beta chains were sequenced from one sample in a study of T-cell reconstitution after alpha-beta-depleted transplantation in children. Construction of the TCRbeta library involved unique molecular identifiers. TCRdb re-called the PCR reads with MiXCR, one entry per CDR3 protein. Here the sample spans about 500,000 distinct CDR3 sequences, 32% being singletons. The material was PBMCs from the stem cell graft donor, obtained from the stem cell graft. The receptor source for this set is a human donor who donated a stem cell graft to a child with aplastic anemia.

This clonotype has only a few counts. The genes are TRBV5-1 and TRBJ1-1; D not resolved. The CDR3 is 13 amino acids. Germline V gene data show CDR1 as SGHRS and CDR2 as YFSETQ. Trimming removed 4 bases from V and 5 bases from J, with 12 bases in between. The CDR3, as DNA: TGCGCCAGCAGCCCCGGGAGGGAGACTGAAGCTTTCTTT. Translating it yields CASSPGRETEAFF.

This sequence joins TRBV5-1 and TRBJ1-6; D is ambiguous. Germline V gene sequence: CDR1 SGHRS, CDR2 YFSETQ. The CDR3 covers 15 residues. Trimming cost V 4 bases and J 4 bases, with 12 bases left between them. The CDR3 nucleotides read TGCGCCAGCAGCCCGGGTCGGACTTATAATTCACCCCTCCACTTT. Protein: CASSPGRTYNSPLHF.

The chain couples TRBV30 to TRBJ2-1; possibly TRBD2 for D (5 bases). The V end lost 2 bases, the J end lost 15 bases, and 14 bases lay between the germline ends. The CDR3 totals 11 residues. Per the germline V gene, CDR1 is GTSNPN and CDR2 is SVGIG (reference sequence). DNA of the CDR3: TGTGCCTGGAGTACGGGGTCGTCTCGGTTCTTC. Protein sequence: CAWSTGSSRFF.

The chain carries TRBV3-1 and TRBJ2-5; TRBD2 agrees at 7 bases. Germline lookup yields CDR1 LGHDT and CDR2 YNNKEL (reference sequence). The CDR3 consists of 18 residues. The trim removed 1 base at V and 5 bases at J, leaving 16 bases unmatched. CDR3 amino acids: CASSQAITGERDKETQYF. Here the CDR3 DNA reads TGTGCCAGCAGCCAAGCCATCACGGGGGAGCGGGATAAGGAGACCCAGTACTTC.

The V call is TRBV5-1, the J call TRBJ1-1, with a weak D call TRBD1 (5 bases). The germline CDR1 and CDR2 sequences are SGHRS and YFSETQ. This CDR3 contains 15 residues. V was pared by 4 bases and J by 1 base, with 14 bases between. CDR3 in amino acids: CASSPALTENTEAFF. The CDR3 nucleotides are TGCGCCAGCAGCCCCGCCTTGACAGAGAACACTGAAGCTTTCTTT.

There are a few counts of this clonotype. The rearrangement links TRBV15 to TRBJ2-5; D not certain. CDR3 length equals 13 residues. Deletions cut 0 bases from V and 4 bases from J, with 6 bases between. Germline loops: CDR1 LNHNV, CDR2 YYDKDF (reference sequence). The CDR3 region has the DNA TGTGCCACCAGCAGAGATCACGGAGAGACCCAGTACTTC. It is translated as CATSRDHGETQYF.

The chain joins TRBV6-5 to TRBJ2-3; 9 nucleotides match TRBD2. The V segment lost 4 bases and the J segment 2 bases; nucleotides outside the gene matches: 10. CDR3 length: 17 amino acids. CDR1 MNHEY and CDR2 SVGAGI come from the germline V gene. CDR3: CASSFLTTSGLTDTQYF. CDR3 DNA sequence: TGTGCCAGCAGTTTCCTAACGACTAGCGGTCTCACAGATACGCAGTATTTT.

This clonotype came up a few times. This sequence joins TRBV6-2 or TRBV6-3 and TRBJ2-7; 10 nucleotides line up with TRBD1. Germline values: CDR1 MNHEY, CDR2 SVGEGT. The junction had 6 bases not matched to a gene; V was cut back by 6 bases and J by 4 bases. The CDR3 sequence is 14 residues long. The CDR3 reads CASRPTGQGYEQYV. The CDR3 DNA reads TGTGCCAGCAGGCCGACGGGACAGGGGTACGAGCAGTACGTC.

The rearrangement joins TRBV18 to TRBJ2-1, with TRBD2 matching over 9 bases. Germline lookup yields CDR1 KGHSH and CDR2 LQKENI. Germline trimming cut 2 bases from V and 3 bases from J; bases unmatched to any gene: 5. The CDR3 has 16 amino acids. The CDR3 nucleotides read TGTGCCAGCTCACCAGGTGCGACTAGCGGCTACAATGAGCAGTTCTTC. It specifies CASSPGATSGYNEQFF.

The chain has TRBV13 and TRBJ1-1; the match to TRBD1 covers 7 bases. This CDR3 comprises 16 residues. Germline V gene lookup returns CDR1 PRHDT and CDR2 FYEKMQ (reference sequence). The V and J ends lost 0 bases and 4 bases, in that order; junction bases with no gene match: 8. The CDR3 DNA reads TGTGCCAGCAGCTTAGGTCCCAGGGGGTCGGCCACTGAAGCTTTCTTT. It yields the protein CASSLGPRGSATEAFF.

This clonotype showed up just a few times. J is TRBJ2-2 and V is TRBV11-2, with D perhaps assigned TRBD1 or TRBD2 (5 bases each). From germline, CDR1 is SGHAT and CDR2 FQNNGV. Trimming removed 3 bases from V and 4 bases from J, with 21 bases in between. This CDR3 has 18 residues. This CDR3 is CASSFLLSAGTSTGELFF. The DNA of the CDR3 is TGTGCCAGCAGCTTCTTATTATCGGCAGGGACGTCCACCGGGGAGCTGTTTTTT. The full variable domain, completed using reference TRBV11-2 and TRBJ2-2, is EAGVAQSPRYKIIEKRQSVAFWCNPISGHATLYWYQQILGQGPKLLIQFQNNGVVDDSQLPKDRFSAERLKGVDSTLKIQPAKLEDSAVYLCASSFLLSAGTSTGELFFGEGSRLTVL.

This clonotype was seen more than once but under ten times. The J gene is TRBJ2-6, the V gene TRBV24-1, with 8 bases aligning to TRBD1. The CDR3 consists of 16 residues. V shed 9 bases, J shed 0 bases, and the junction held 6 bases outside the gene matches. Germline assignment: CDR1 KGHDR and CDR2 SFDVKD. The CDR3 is CATGRQGTSGANVLTF. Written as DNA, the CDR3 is TGTGCCACCGGTAGACAGGGGACCTCTGGGGCCAACGTCCTGACTTTC.

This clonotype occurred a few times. CDR3 protein: CASSPPRGVETQYF. The CDR3 DNA reads TGTGCCAGCTCACCACCCCGAGGGGTTGAGACCCAGTACTTC. The chain joins TRBV18 to TRBJ2-5; D assignment may be TRBD1 or TRBD2 (5 bases each). V was clipped by 0 bases and J by 5 bases, with 10 bases between them. CDR1 and CDR2 (germline): KGHSH, LQKENI. The CDR3 contains 14 residues.

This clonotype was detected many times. The CDR3 bases are TGTGCCAGCAGCCAAGACACGGAACCCTACGAGCAGTACTTC. Amino acids: CASSQDTEPYEQYF. The rearrangement joins TRBV4-2 to TRBJ2-7; no definite D call. Germline V gene sequence: CDR1 LGHNA, CDR2 YNFKEQ. This CDR3 spans 14 amino acids. Trimming took 0 bases from V and 2 from J, leaving 8 bases between them.

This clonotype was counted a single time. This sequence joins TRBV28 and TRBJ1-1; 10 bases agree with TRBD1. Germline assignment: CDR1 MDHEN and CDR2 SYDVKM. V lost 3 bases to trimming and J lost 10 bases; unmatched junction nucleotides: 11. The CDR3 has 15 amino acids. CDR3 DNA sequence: TGTGCCAGCAGTTTCCGGGACAGGGGACGGGTTGGAGCTTTCTTT. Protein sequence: CASSFRDRGRVGAFF.

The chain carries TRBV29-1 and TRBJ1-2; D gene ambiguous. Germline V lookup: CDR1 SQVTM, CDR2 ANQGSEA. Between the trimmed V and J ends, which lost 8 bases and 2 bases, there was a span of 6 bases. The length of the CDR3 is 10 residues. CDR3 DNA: TGCAGCATAAACAACTATGGCTACACCTTC. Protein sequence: CSINNYGYTF.

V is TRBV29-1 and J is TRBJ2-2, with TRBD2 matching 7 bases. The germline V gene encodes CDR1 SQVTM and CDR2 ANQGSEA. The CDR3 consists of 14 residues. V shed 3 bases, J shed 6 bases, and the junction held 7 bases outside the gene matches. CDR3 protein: CSVEGGGPAGELFF. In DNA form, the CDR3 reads TGCAGCGTTGAGGGGGGAGGGCCAGCCGGGGAGCTGTTTTTT.

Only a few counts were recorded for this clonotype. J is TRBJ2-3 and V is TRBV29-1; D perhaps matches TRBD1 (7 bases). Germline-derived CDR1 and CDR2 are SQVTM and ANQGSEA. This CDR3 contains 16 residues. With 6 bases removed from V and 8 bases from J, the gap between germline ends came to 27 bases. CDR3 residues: CSVTTGRGEIRGTQYF. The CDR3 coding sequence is TGCAGCGTAACGACAGGGCGGGGAGAGATTCGGGGTACGCAGTATTTT.

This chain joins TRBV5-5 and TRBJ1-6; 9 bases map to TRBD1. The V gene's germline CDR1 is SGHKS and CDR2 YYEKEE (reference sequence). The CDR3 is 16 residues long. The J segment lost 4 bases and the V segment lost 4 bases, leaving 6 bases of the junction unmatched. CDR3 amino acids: CASSPPGTGYNSPLHF. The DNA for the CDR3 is TGTGCCAGCAGCCCCCCCGGGACAGGGTATAATTCACCCCTCCACTTT.

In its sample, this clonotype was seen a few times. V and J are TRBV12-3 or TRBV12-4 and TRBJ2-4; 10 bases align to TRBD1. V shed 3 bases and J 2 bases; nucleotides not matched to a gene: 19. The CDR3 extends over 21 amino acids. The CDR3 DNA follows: TGTGCCAGCAGTTTGAGTACGGTTGGGACAGGGGTAACCGGGACCAAAAACATTCAGTACTTC. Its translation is CASSLSTVGTGVTGTKNIQYF.

The CDR3 bases are TGTGCCAGCAGTTCCTGGACTAGCTCCTACAATGAGCAGTTCTTC. This gives the protein CASSSWTSSYNEQFF. The chain uses TRBV12-3 or TRBV12-4 and TRBJ2-1, with 7 positions matching TRBD2. The CDR3 contains 15 residues. V lost 4 bases to trimming and J lost 0 bases; unmatched junction nucleotides: 3.

The chain's CDR3 is CSARVETSRTDTQYF. The CDR3 DNA reads TGCAGTGCTAGAGTAGAGACTAGCCGCACAGATACGCAGTATTTT. The chain is built from TRBV20-1 and TRBJ2-3, with 7 bases matching TRBD2. Trimming at V came to 1 base and at J to 1 base, leaving 5 bases not matched to a gene. This CDR3 comprises 15 residues. Germline loops: CDR1 DFQATT, CDR2 SNEGSKA (reference sequence).

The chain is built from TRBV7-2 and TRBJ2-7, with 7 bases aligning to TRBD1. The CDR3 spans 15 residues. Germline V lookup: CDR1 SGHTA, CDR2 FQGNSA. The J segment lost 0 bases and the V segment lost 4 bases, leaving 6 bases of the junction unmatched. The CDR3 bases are TGTGCCAGCAGCTCTGTGAGGGGGCCCTCCTACGAGCAGTACTTC. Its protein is CASSSVRGPSYEQYF.

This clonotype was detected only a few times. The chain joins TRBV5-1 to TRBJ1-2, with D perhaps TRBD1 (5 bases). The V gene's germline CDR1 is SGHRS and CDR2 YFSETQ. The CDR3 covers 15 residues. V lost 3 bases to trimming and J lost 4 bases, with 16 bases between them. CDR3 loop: CASSSSDTSLYGYTF. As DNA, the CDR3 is TGCGCCAGCAGCTCCTCGGACACTTCCCTCTATGGCTACACCTTC.

The CDR3, as DNA: TGCGCCAGCAGCCGAATGGGATTGGATACGCAGTATTTT. This sequence encodes CASSRMGLDTQYF. The V and J genes are TRBV5-1 and TRBJ2-3; no reliable D call. The CDR3 runs 13 residues. Germline V gene lookup returns CDR1 SGHRS and CDR2 YFSETQ. Deletions cut 4 bases from V and 6 bases from J, with 12 bases between. Filled out from reference TRBV5-1 and TRBJ2-3, the complete variable domain reads KAGVTQTPRYLIKTRGQQVTLSCSPISGHRSVSWYQQTPGQGLQFLFEYFSETQRNKGNFPGRFSGRQFSNSRSEMNVSTLELGDSALYLCASSRMGLDTQYFGPGTRLTVL.

The chain's CDR3 is CSVEPGLAGGDTQYF. CDR3 sequence (DNA): TGCAGCGTGGAACCGGGACTAGCGGGAGGAGATACGCAGTATTTT. The chain links TRBV29-1 to TRBJ2-3; 15 bases fit TRBD2. V lost 6 bases and J lost 5; bases outside the gene matches: 6. Per germline, CDR1 SQVTM and CDR2 ANQGSEA. CDR3 length: 15 residues.

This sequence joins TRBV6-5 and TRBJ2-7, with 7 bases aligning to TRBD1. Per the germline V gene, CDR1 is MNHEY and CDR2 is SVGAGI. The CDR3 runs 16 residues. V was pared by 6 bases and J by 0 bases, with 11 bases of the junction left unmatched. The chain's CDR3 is CASRRGQASSSYEQYF. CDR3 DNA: TGTGCCAGCAGACGCGGACAGGCGTCGAGCTCCTACGAGCAGTACTTC.

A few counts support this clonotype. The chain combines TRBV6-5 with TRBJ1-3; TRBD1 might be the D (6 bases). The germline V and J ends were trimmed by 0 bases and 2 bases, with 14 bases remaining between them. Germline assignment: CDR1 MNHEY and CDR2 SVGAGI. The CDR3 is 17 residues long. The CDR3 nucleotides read TGTGCCAGCAGTTACTCAAGGGGGGCTTCGACTGGAAACACCATATATTTT. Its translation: CASSYSRGASTGNTIYF.